This T cell receptor (beta chain) was sequenced for a study of blood T cell repertoires in COVID-19. Study overall: Spain, Italy and the United States supplied samples that represented acute and convalescent COVID-19.

Libraries were prepared by immunoSEQ multiplex PCR; TCRdb keeps only in-frame clonotypes and omits some of them. Here the sample spans under 200,000 clones, about 83% being singletons. The CDR3 consists of 15 residues. Germline CDR1 is MNHEY and CDR2 is SVGAGI. Trimming took off 6 bases at V and 5 bases at J, with 16 bases between the two ends. The sample consisted of peripheral blood. The receptor's source is a man aged 60 to 69 with acute or convalescent COVID-19. V and J are TRBV6-5 and TRBJ1-4; no firm D call. DNA of the CDR3: TGTGCCAGCAGACGAAGCAGGTCCCTCAATGAAAAACTGTTTTTT. Translating gives CASRRSRSLNEKLFF.